This TCR beta chain was documented in a study of cytomegalovirus exposure and HLA in healthy donors. Notes on the study in general: CMV antigen specificity of a few CMV-associated chains was confirmed in vitro.

As regards this clone: Antigen specificity is unknown.

PCR employed 60 Vbeta and 13 Jbeta primers. Repertoires were generated with immunoSEQ multiplex PCR, while TCRdb's copy carries only in-frame clones and drops some. Found here are 150,000 to 250,000 clones, less than 80% of them singletons; the top ten hold 3.5% to 5%. Samples came from healthy bone marrow donors. The source of this sequence is a woman younger than 45 in good health and CMV-seropositive. Specimen: PBMCs.

The CDR3 region is CASSYQRGLGETQYF. The CDR3 bases are TGTGCCAGCAGTTACCAGCGGGGATTGGGAGAGACCCAGTACTTC. This chain joins TRBV6-5 and TRBJ2-5; 7 bases map to TRBD2. The CDR3 contains 15 residues. In germline, CDR1 is MNHEY, CDR2 SVGAGI. Losses at the gene ends were 2 bases for V and 4 bases for J; bases not matched to a gene: 7.